Only a few counts were recorded for the clone carrying this T cell receptor (beta chain). The table came from immunoSEQ multiplex PCR; TCRdb's copy has only in-frame clones and leaves some out. The table lists approximately 60,000 clones, around 87% of them singletons. This sample was taken from a study of T cell changes during pregnancy in multiple sclerosis. There are 13 residues in the CDR3. V lost 3 bases and J 4 bases, leaving 7 bases between the germline ends. The germline gives CDR1 SEHNR, CDR2 FQNEAQ (reference sequence). This TCR derives from a human donor whose cells served as feeder cells for cultures in a pregnancy study. The chain couples TRBV7-9 to TRBJ1-5, with D possibly being TRBD1 (5 bases). Sequencing was performed on peripheral blood from another person, used as feeder cells. CDR3 nucleotides: TGTGCCAGCAGCTTCGGGGGAAATCAGCCCCAGCATTTT. The encoded protein is CASSFGGNQPQHF.